This TCR beta chain is drawn from a study of blood T cell repertoires in COVID-19. Study information: The United States, Italy and Spain were the sources of the acute and convalescent COVID-19 samples. In each case, the material was cDNA or gDNA derived from T cells, B-cell-depleted T cells, or PBMCs.

The germline V gene encodes CDR1 KGHSH and CDR2 LQKENI. The CDR3 is 13 amino acids. V was cut by 6 bases and J by 2 bases, with 10 bases left in between. Original processing methods: Reference gene primer amplification in the assay estimated nucleated cell counts. Data came from immunoSEQ multiplex PCR; TCRdb stores just in-frame clones and leaves some out. V, J and clone size are those of that table, while D and trimming were read from the DNA. Counted here are tens of thousands of clones, about 90% occurring once; the ten biggest clones make up roughly 15%. Sequences were obtained from peripheral blood. The chain joins TRBV18 to TRBJ2-5; D is perhaps TRBD1 (6 bases). This TCR was sampled from a human donor in a cohort sampled during active COVID-19. The CDR3 bases are TGTGCCAGCTCCTACGGACAGCAAGAGACCCAGTACTTC. Translation gives CASSYGQQETQYF.